This passage covers 25 T cell receptor beta chains from one sample sequenced in a study of regulatory T cells in long-lasting Graves disease. The authors built TCR beta libraries using iRepertoire HTBI primers and Arm-PCR of CDR3 regions. From the multiplex PCR reads, TCRdb called clonotypes with MiXCR, one entry per CDR3 protein. Of approximately 470,000 distinct CDR3 sequences in the sample, around 16% were seen once. Sample time point: newly diagnosed GD, antithyroid drugs for less than 3 months. Making the TCR library involved RNA that had been extracted from PBMCs. These data also formed part of another study, on T cells in Graves' hyperthyroidism and ophthalmopathy.

This sample comprised peripheral blood mononuclear cells (PBMCs), obtained at new diagnosis, from a patient treated with antithyroid drugs. All receptors derive from a man aged 40-50 years with Graves disease.

The sample holds a few counts of this clonotype. J is TRBJ1-1 and V is TRBV29-1; no clear D. V was trimmed by 5 bases and J by 6 bases, leaving 10 bases between them. Per the germline V gene, CDR1 is SQVTM and CDR2 is ANQGSEA. The CDR3 is 11 residues long. CDR3 sequence: CSVQPSSEAFF. The CDR3 nucleotides read TGCAGCGTTCAACCGAGTTCTGAAGCTTTCTTT. Looking up the rest from reference TRBV29-1 and TRBJ1-1 gives the full variable domain: SAVISQKPSRDICQRGTSLTIQCQVDSQVTMMFWYRQQPGQSLTLIATANQGSEATYESGFVIDKFPISRPNLTFSTLTVSNMSPEDSSIYLCSVQPSSEAFFGQGTRLTVV.

This clonotype has ten or more counts. J is TRBJ2-5 and V is TRBV27, with D tentatively TRBD1 (6 bases). The CDR3 sequence is 13 residues long. Germline V lookup: CDR1 MNHEY, CDR2 SMNVEV (reference sequence). Trimming left V 6 bases short and J 4 bases short, with 12 bases between. The CDR3 sequence is CASSGRGGETQYF. CDR3 nucleotides: TGTGCCAGCAGCGGCAGGGGCGGAGAGACCCAGTACTTC.

This clonotype has at least ten counts. J is TRBJ2-7 and V is TRBV3-1; TRBD1 aligns across 9 bases. The CDR3 totals 11 residues. Germline CDR1 is LGHDT and CDR2 is YNNKEL (reference sequence). V trimming: 3 bases; J trimming: 12 bases; junction bases outside the gene matches: 3. The CDR3 nucleotides read TGTGCCAGCAGCCAGGGACAGGGAACGTACTTC. This translates into CASSQGQGTYF.

This clonotype was picked up many times. The genes are TRBV6-1 and TRBJ2-3, with TRBD2 matching 9 bases. The ends lost 9 bases at V and 6 bases at J; junction bases unmatched: 10. CDR3 length: 14 residues. Germline V gene data show CDR1 as MNHNS and CDR2 as SASEGT. The CDR3 region is CASHGGLAHDTQYF. The DNA for the CDR3 is TGTGCCAGTCATGGGGGACTAGCTCACGATACGCAGTATTTT.

The chain recombines TRBV10-3 with TRBJ2-2; D could derive from TRBD1 or TRBD2 (5 bases each). V was trimmed by 8 bases and J by 2 bases, leaving 9 bases between them. The CDR3 spans 13 residues. The germline V gene encodes CDR1 ENHRY and CDR2 SYGVKD. CDR3 protein: CAIGTGNTGELFF. CDR3 bases: TGTGCCATCGGGACCGGTAACACCGGGGAGCTGTTTTTT.

This clonotype was recorded at least ten times. This CDR3 is CASSSRLAGGWFF. Here the CDR3 DNA reads TGTGCCAGCAGTTCGAGACTAGCGGGAGGATGGTTCTTC. The chain is built from TRBV28 and TRBJ2-1, with 13 bases matching TRBD2. Germline V CDR1 and CDR2: MDHEN, SYDVKM. J gave up 15 bases and V 4 bases, and 6 bases lay outside the gene matches. This CDR3 spans 13 amino acids.

The table lists this clonotype with a few counts. The genes are TRBV20-1 and TRBJ2-1; TRBD2 matches at 8 bases. The CDR3 is 17 residues long. V gave up 6 bases and J gave up 0 bases; unmatched junction bases: 13. The V gene's germline CDR1 is DFQATT and CDR2 SNEGSKA (reference sequence). Here the CDR3 DNA reads TGCAGTGCCCCCACGTTGACTAGCGTGAGCTCCTACAATGAGCAGTTCTTC. Translation: CSAPTLTSVSSYNEQFF.

This clonotype was detected ten times or more. The V and J genes are TRBV28 and TRBJ2-3; D might be TRBD2 (5 bases). The V gene's germline CDR1 is MDHEN and CDR2 SYDVKM. This CDR3 has 14 amino acids. The V and J ends lost 3 bases and 4 bases respectively, with 11 bases between them. The CDR3 DNA is TGTGCCAGCAGTTTTACTAGTTCCGCAGATACGCAGTATTTT. This codes for CASSFTSSADTQYF.

J is TRBJ2-2 and V is TRBV3-1; possible D gene TRBD1, 7 bases. The germline V gene encodes CDR1 LGHDT and CDR2 YNNKEL (reference sequence). Trimming took 4 bases from V and 6 from J, leaving 12 bases between them. The CDR3 has 14 amino acids. As DNA, the CDR3 is TGTGCCAGCAGCCCCGACAGGGAGGCCGGGGAGCTGTTTTTT. Translation gives CASSPDREAGELFF.

In this sample, this clonotype turned up many times. The V and J genes are TRBV28 and TRBJ2-7, with D perhaps given as TRBD1 or TRBD2 (5 bases each). Germline values: CDR1 MDHEN, CDR2 SYDVKM. This CDR3 comprises 13 residues. V lost 4 bases, J lost 3 bases, and 10 bases lay in between. Here the CDR3 DNA reads TGTGCCAGCAGTTGGGGGTTCCTCTACGAGCAGTACTTC. Amino acids: CASSWGFLYEQYF.

In its sample, this clonotype was seen a few times. V and J are TRBV6-9 and TRBJ2-1; TRBD1 matches at 7 bases. Germline V lookup: CDR1 MNHGY, CDR2 SVAAGI. After removal of 4 bases from V and 6 bases from J, the junction contained 6 bases not matched to a gene. The CDR3 extends over 14 amino acids. The CDR3 here is CASSLQGLGNEQFF. In DNA, the CDR3 is TGTGCCAGCAGTTTACAGGGGTTGGGCAATGAGCAGTTCTTC.

This chain joins TRBV28 and TRBJ2-7, with D unclear. Germline CDR1 reads MDHEN; CDR2 reads SYDVKM. V dropped 2 bases and J dropped 3 bases, with 11 bases sitting between them. The CDR3 spans 14 residues. In DNA, the CDR3 is TGTGCCAGCAGTTTAGAGTACAGCAGCTACGAGCAGTACTTC. Residues: CASSLEYSSYEQYF.

This chain connects TRBV9 to TRBJ2-1; D might be TRBD1 or TRBD2, each matching 5 bases. The CDR3 length is 15 residues. The germline V and J ends were trimmed by 2 bases and 0 bases, with 9 bases remaining between them. The germline V gene has CDR1 SGDLS and CDR2 YYNGEE. The CDR3 DNA reads TGTGCCAGCAGCGTGGGGCTAGCCTCCTACAATGAGCAGTTCTTC. It specifies CASSVGLASYNEQFF.

The chain couples TRBV20-1 to TRBJ2-7; TRBD2 is a possible D gene (6 bases). This CDR3 region has 12 residues. V was trimmed by 6 bases and J by 2 bases, leaving 11 bases between them. Germline V gene data show CDR1 as DFQATT and CDR2 as SNEGSKA (reference sequence). CDR3 loop: CSAPGGAYEQYF. The CDR3 region has the DNA TGCAGTGCCCCCGGGGGAGCCTACGAGCAGTACTTC.

This clonotype has just a few counts. This chain uses TRBV27 with TRBJ2-7; D not resolved. From germline, CDR1 is MNHEY and CDR2 SMNVEV (reference sequence). The CDR3 loop spans 11 amino acids. V was trimmed by 5 bases and J by 5 bases, leaving 7 bases between them. This CDR3 is CASSTPHEQYF. CDR3 coding DNA: TGTGCCAGCAGTACGCCGCACGAGCAGTACTTC.

This clonotype appeared many times. V is TRBV28 and J is TRBJ1-4, with a weak D call TRBD1 (6 bases). The CDR3 contains 11 residues. Germline CDR1 reads MDHEN; CDR2 reads SYDVKM. The V and J ends lost 6 bases and 13 bases respectively, with 12 bases between them. Here the CDR3 DNA reads TGTGCCAGCAGGACACTCAGGGGACTGTTTTTT. Protein sequence: CASRTLRGLFF.

This clonotype was observed a handful of times. The chain carries TRBV4-1 and TRBJ2-5; tentatively, D is TRBD1 or TRBD2 (7 bases each). Germline assignment: CDR1 MGHRA and CDR2 YSYEKL. The ends were cut back, 1 base at V and 5 bases at J, with 14 bases in the middle. This CDR3 is 15 amino acids long. The CDR3 here is CASSQGDREGETQYF. The CDR3 bases are TGCGCCAGCAGCCAAGGCGACAGGGAGGGGGAGACCCAGTACTTC.

This clonotype turned up a few times. This sequence joins TRBV6-1 and TRBJ2-4; 7 positions match TRBD1. V shed 3 bases, J shed 0 bases, and the junction held 11 bases outside the gene matches. In germline, CDR1 is MNHNS, CDR2 SASEGT. This CDR3 has 18 residues. For the CDR3, the DNA is TGTGCCAGCAGTGACAGGGGGTATTTGAGGCGAGCCAAAAACATTCAGTACTTC. Its translation is CASSDRGYLRRAKNIQYF.

The CDR3 is CATLRSYKEQYF. CDR3 nucleotide sequence: TGTGCCACCCTACGTAGTTATAAAGAGCAGTACTTC. This chain connects TRBV7-9 to TRBJ2-7, with D unresolved. The ends were cut back, 10 bases at V and 7 bases at J, with 17 bases in the middle. This CDR3 region has 12 residues. The germline V gene encodes CDR1 SEHNR and CDR2 FQNEAQ (reference sequence).

Remarks on this clonotype: A read error may account for a junction end that differs from germline. The genes are TRBV9 and TRBJ1-2, with D possibly matching TRBD1 (5 bases). The germline gives CDR1 SGDLS, CDR2 YYNGEE. This CDR3 is built from 16 residues. CDR3 region: CVSSGYQISGTHGYTF. CDR3 DNA sequence: TGTGTCAGCAGCGGATACCAGATTTCCGGGACGCATGGCTACACCTTC.

The chain is built from TRBV6-2 or TRBV6-3 and TRBJ1-5; D remains unclear. The CDR3 has 14 amino acids. In germline, CDR1 is MNHEY, CDR2 SVGEGT. The germline V and J ends were trimmed by 7 bases and 2 bases, with 12 bases remaining between them. CDR3 protein: CASNLQVGNQPQHF. Written as DNA, the CDR3 is TGTGCCAGCAATCTCCAGGTGGGCAATCAGCCCCAGCATTTT.

The table lists this clonotype with many counts. The chain combines TRBV28 with TRBJ2-1; D not resolved. In germline, CDR1 is MDHEN, CDR2 SYDVKM. V shed 2 bases and J shed 13 bases, with 12 bases lying between them. The CDR3 loop spans 12 amino acids. Here the CDR3 reads CASSLAGKDQFF. CDR3 in DNA: TGTGCCAGCAGTTTAGCCGGAAAGGACCAGTTCTTC.

This clonotype came up many times. Mismatch with germline at one junction end may stem from a read error. The J gene is TRBJ1-4, the V gene TRBV28; D uncertain. In germline, CDR1 is MDHEN, CDR2 SYDVKM. The CDR3 extends over 12 amino acids. The CDR3 protein is CASSRLMGWLVF. Here the CDR3 DNA reads TGTGCCAGCAGTCGACTCATGGGCTGGTTAGTTTTT.

This clonotype was seen a few times. CDR3 nucleotide sequence: TGTGCCAGCAAAAGGGACAGGACCTATAATTCACCCCTCCACTTT. This codes for CASKRDRTYNSPLHF. This chain uses TRBV12-3 or TRBV12-4 with TRBJ1-6; 8 nucleotides line up with TRBD1. Trimming cost V 7 bases and J 2 bases; bases outside gene matches: 4. The CDR3 spans 15 residues.

The sample holds many counts of this clonotype. The V and J genes are TRBV9 and TRBJ2-1; D is unresolved. Germline V lookup: CDR1 SGDLS, CDR2 YYNGEE. The CDR3 is 14 amino acids. Trimming took 0 bases from V and 8 from J, leaving 12 bases between them. CDR3 in DNA: TGTGCCAGCAGCGTAGACCAATTGGGGTATGAGCAGTTCTTC. It yields the protein CASSVDQLGYEQFF.